These 17 T cell receptor beta chains originate from one sample sequenced in a study of blood T cell repertoires in COVID-19. Assay used: immunoSEQ multiplex PCR; TCRdb lists only in-frame clones, some missing. Seen here are 72,000 or so clones, around nine tenths observed once, and the top ten hold 1.1% to 1.5%. Sequenced material: peripheral blood. All receptors derive from a man in his fifties or sixties with acute or convalescent COVID-19.

The rearrangement links TRBV6-2 or TRBV6-3 to TRBJ1-5; D remains ambiguous. Germline assignment: CDR1 MNHEY and CDR2 SVGEGT. Trimming removed 4 bases from V and 2 bases from J, with 12 bases in between. The CDR3 is 15 residues long. CDR3 region: CASSSAGVGNQPQHF. The CDR3 DNA reads TGTGCCAGCAGTTCAGCGGGTGTTGGCAATCAGCCCCAGCATTTT.

The chain uses TRBV9 and TRBJ2-7; TRBD2 might be the D (6 bases). Looked up from germline, CDR1 is SGDLS and CDR2 is YYNGEE. The CDR3 spans 14 residues. Trimming cost V 2 bases and J 9 bases, with 18 bases left between them. This CDR3 is CASSVGLASSGQYF. In DNA, the CDR3 is TGTGCCAGCAGCGTTGGGCTAGCGAGTTCCGGGCAGTACTTC.

The J gene is TRBJ1-1, the V gene TRBV5-1; weak D call: TRBD1 (6 bases). This CDR3 region has 14 residues. V was shortened by 0 bases and J by 7 bases, with 13 bases between the two germline ends. CDR1 and CDR2 (germline): SGHRS, YFSETQ. As DNA, the CDR3 is TGCGCCAGCAGCTTGGACGGGGGGCACGGTGAAGCTTTCTTT. As protein: CASSLDGGHGEAFF.

This clone was found once. The CDR3 sequence: CASSIRQGGAYNSPLHF. CDR3 DNA sequence: TGTGCCAGCAGCATCCGACAGGGGGGGGCCTATAATTCACCCCTCCACTTT. The chain has TRBV11-3 and TRBJ1-6; 9 bases match TRBD1. Looked up from germline, CDR1 is SGHNT and CDR2 is YENEEA. V gave up 5 bases and J gave up 2 bases; unmatched junction bases: 7. The CDR3 runs 17 residues.

The chain is built from TRBV7-9 and TRBJ2-2; 10 bases map to TRBD1. The CDR3 is made up of 16 amino acids. Germline V gene lookup returns CDR1 SEHNR and CDR2 FQNEAQ (reference sequence). The J segment lost 9 bases and the V segment lost 2 bases, leaving 9 bases of the junction unmatched. CDR3 region: CASSLHPPGQGWELFF. Written as DNA, the CDR3 is TGTGCCAGCAGCTTACACCCCCCGGGACAGGGGTGGGAGCTGTTTTTT.

The chain joins TRBV18 to TRBJ2-1, with D possibly TRBD1 on 5 matching bases. The length of the CDR3 is 16 residues. Germline CDR1 reads KGHSH; CDR2 reads LQKENI. The ends were cut back, 5 bases at V and 0 bases at J, with 14 bases in the middle. CDR3 loop: CASSRQLPLSYNEQFF. Here the CDR3 DNA reads TGTGCCAGCTCAAGACAGTTACCCCTCTCCTACAATGAGCAGTTCTTC.

In its sample, this clone was seen a few times. The chain recombines TRBV7-2 with TRBJ1-5; perhaps TRBD1 as D (5 bases). V was shortened by 3 bases and J by 3 bases, with 9 bases between the two germline ends. Germline-derived CDR1 and CDR2 are SGHTA and FQGNSA. This CDR3 has 14 amino acids. The CDR3 region is CASSFGGVNQPQHF. The CDR3 DNA sequence: TGTGCCAGCAGCTTCGGAGGGGTCAATCAGCCCCAGCATTTT.

This clone is medium-sized. The chain uses TRBV12-3 or TRBV12-4 and TRBJ1-1; D perhaps matches TRBD1 (5 bases). Trimming took 4 bases from V and 1 from J, leaving 7 bases between them. The CDR3 runs 13 residues. The CDR3 region is CASSWGENTEAFF. CDR3 coding DNA: TGTGCCAGCAGTTGGGGCGAGAACACTGAAGCTTTCTTT.

The chain joins TRBV7-9 to TRBJ1-2, with D possibly TRBD1 on 5 matching bases. The CDR3 is 14 residues long. In germline, CDR1 is SEHNR, CDR2 FQNEAQ (reference sequence). Trimming cost V 5 bases and J 4 bases, with 14 bases left between them. The chain's CDR3 is CASSPLGGGYGYTF. The CDR3 DNA reads as TGTGCCAGCAGCCCATTGGGCGGGGGCTATGGCTACACCTTC.

The chain combines TRBV3-1 (or the pseudogene TRBV3-2) with TRBJ1-3; maybe TRBD1 (6 bases). This CDR3 contains 13 residues. The V and J ends lost 3 bases and 4 bases respectively, with 7 bases between them. The germline V gene encodes CDR1 LGHDT and CDR2 YNNKEL (reference sequence). The CDR3 DNA reads TGTGCCAGCAGCCAGGGGGCCGGAAACACCATATATTTT. Translated: CASSQGAGNTIYF.

The chain links TRBV7-9 to TRBJ1-2; the match to TRBD1 covers 7 bases. This CDR3 region has 16 residues. The germline CDR1 and CDR2 sequences are SEHNR and FQNEAQ (reference sequence). J lost 4 bases, V lost 1 base, and 9 bases had no gene match. The CDR3 loop reads CASSLDLWTGAYGYTF. CDR3 nucleotides: TGTGCCAGCAGCTTAGACCTGTGGACAGGCGCCTATGGCTACACCTTC.

This chain joins TRBV7-2 and TRBJ1-3; D is perhaps TRBD1 (6 bases). V gave up 2 bases and J gave up 6 bases, with 17 bases separating them. The V gene's germline CDR1 is SGHTA and CDR2 FQGNSA. The CDR3 spans 16 residues. The CDR3 region is CASSLFRPGGSNTIYF. In DNA form, the CDR3 reads TGTGCCAGCAGCTTATTTAGACCGGGGGGCTCAAACACCATATATTTT.

The V and J genes are TRBV4-1 and TRBJ1-2; weak D call: TRBD1 (5 bases). V dropped 2 bases and J dropped 5 bases, with 21 bases sitting between them. Per germline, CDR1 MGHRA and CDR2 YSYEKL. This CDR3 contains 17 residues. As DNA, the CDR3 is TGCGCCAGCAGCCAACGCCAGGGAGGGGCCACCATGTATGGCTACACCTTC. It translates to CASSQRQGGATMYGYTF.

The gene calls are TRBV19 and TRBJ1-1; D uncertain. Per germline, CDR1 LNHDA and CDR2 SQIVND (reference sequence). With 7 bases removed from V and 0 bases from J, the gap between germline ends came to 24 bases. The CDR3 totals 18 residues. Here the CDR3 reads CASTTQYGFLHMNTEAFF. The CDR3 DNA sequence: TGTGCCAGTACTACTCAGTACGGGTTTCTACACATGAACACTGAAGCTTTCTTT.

CDR3 sequence (DNA): TGTGCCAGCAGCAAAGCCCGGAGGGGAGCCGGGGAGCTGTTTTTT. This gives the protein CASSKARRGAGELFF. V usage is TRBV21-1 and J usage is TRBJ2-2; TRBD2 is the table's D call, not checked against the DNA. TRBV21-1 is a pseudogene locus. The CDR3 is 15 residues long.

The chain employs TRBV21-1 and TRBJ2-6; TRBD2 is the table's D call, not checked against the DNA. TRBV21-1 counts as a pseudogene. This CDR3 has 14 residues. The CDR3: CASSSPAGANVLTF. The CDR3 DNA reads TGTGCCAGCAGTAGCCCGGCCGGGGCCAACGTCCTGACTTTC.

The chain is built from TRBV7-9 and TRBJ2-7, with D possibly TRBD1 on 5 matching bases. Germline V gene data show CDR1 as SEHNR and CDR2 as FQNEAQ (reference sequence). With 3 bases removed from V and 2 bases from J, the gap between germline ends came to 11 bases. The CDR3 is 14 amino acids. CDR3 sequence reads: CASSLQGFPYEQYF. In nucleotides, the CDR3 is TGTGCCAGCAGCTTGCAGGGATTTCCCTACGAGCAGTACTTC.